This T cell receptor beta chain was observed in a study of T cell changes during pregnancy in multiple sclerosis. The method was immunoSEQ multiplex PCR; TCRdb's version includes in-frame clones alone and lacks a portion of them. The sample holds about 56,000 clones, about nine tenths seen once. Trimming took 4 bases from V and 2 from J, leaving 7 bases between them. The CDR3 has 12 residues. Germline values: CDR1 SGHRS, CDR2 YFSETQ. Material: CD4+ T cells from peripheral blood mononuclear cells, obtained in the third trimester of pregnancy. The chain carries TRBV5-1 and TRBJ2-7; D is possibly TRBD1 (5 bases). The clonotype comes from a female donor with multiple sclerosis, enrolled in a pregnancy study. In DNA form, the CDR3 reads TGCGCCAGCAGCCCGACAGCCTACGAGCAGTACTTC. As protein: CASSPTAYEQYF.